The 9 T cell receptor beta chains given below trace back to one sample, sequenced in a study of cytomegalovirus exposure and HLA in healthy donors. The repertoire was sequenced with immunoSEQ multiplex PCR; TCRdb's copy has only in-frame clones and lacks some. In the table there are 200,000 to 300,000 clones, about 90% of which are singletons. Sequencing was performed on PBMCs. Receptors originate from a woman aged 30 to 39 in good health and CMV-seronegative.

The chain couples TRBV28 to TRBJ1-2; the D gene is possibly TRBD1 (5 bases). This CDR3 contains 14 residues. Trimming removed 3 bases at V and 6 bases at J, with 14 bases between. CDR1 and CDR2 from the germline V gene are MDHEN and SYDVKM. CDR3: CASSLTAPRDGYTF. The CDR3 nucleotides are TGTGCCAGCAGTTTGACAGCTCCTAGGGATGGCTACACCTTC.

In DNA, the CDR3 is TGTGCCAGCAGCTACGGACAGGGATTGAACTCCTACGAGCAGTACTTC. Its protein product is CASSYGQGLNSYEQYF. The chain combines TRBV5-4 with TRBJ2-7; 8 bases line up with TRBD1. This CDR3 spans 16 amino acids. Losses at the gene ends were 3 bases for V and 0 bases for J; bases not matched to a gene: 8. Germline CDR1 reads SGHNT; CDR2 reads YYREEE (reference sequence).

V usage is TRBV5-1 and J usage is TRBJ2-1; no reliable D call. CDR3 size: 14 residues. V lost 0 bases and J lost 8, with 12 bases in between. Germline CDR1 SGHRS, CDR2 YFSETQ. The DNA of the CDR3 is TGCGCCAGCAGCTTGGCCAAGGGTATGGATGAGCAGTTCTTC. It codes for CASSLAKGMDEQFF.

The V call is TRBV19, the J call TRBJ2-5; D is unclear. The germline gives CDR1 LNHDA, CDR2 SQIVND (reference sequence). The CDR3 runs 13 residues. V was cut by 5 bases and J by 1 base, with 8 bases left in between. The CDR3 loop is CASSLVSQETQYF. Written as DNA, the CDR3 is TGTGCCAGTAGTCTTGTCAGCCAAGAGACCCAGTACTTC.

The rearrangement joins TRBV10-2 to TRBJ2-3, with 9 bases matching TRBD2. The CDR3 length is 13 residues. The J segment lost 4 bases and the V segment lost 7 bases, leaving 3 bases of the junction unmatched. Per germline, CDR1 WSHSY and CDR2 SAAADI. CDR3 sequence: CASKVAGADTQYF. The CDR3 nucleotides read TGCGCCAGCAAGGTAGCGGGAGCAGATACGCAGTATTTT.

The chain combines TRBV27 with TRBJ2-3; maybe TRBD2 (6 bases). Germline CDR1 reads MNHEY; CDR2 reads SMNVEV (reference sequence). This CDR3 comprises 18 residues. Trimming cost V 3 bases and J 0 bases, with 19 bases left between them. CDR3 bases: TGTGCCAGCAGTTTTAGGTGGGAGGTTCGATTTAGCACAGATACGCAGTATTTT. Amino acid sequence: CASSFRWEVRFSTDTQYF.

The J gene is TRBJ2-7, the V gene TRBV29-1, with a tentative D call TRBD2 (6 bases). Trimming took 3 bases from V and 3 from J, leaving 15 bases between them. The germline V gene encodes CDR1 SQVTM and CDR2 ANQGSEA. The length of the CDR3 is 14 residues. CDR3 sequence (DNA): TGCAGCGTTGAGTGGGAGGACGCCAGCTACGAGCAGTACTTC. Its protein is CSVEWEDASYEQYF.

This clone was seen just once. One junction end does not reproduce the germline sequence, and a read error may be involved. The chain links TRBV28 to TRBJ2-7, with D possibly called TRBD1 or TRBD2 (5 bases each). CDR3 length: 14 amino acids. Germline V gives CDR1 MDHEN, CDR2 SYDVKM. The CDR3 loop is CATSGASFSYEQYF. The CDR3, as DNA: TGTGCCACCAGTGGGGCTAGCTTCTCCTACGAGCAGTACTTC. The full variable domain, its missing parts supplied by reference TRBV28 and TRBJ2-7, is DVKVTQSSRYLVKRTGEKVFLECVQDMDHENMFWYRQDPGLGLRLIYFSYDVKMKEKGDIPEGYSVSREKKERFSLILESASTNQTSMYLCATSGASFSYEQYFGPGTRLTVT.

The chain links TRBV11-2 to TRBJ2-3, with 7 nucleotides matching TRBD2. The V gene's germline CDR1 is SGHAT and CDR2 FQNNGV. The CDR3 loop spans 17 amino acids. The V segment lost 3 bases and the J segment 4 bases; nucleotides outside the gene matches: 13. The CDR3: CASSFGWERDAADTQYF. The CDR3, as DNA: TGTGCCAGCAGCTTTGGCTGGGAGCGGGATGCGGCAGATACGCAGTATTTT.